This T cell receptor beta chain was profiled in a study of blood T cell repertoires in COVID-19. The ends lost 7 bases at V and 6 bases at J; junction bases unmatched: 11. The CDR3 has 15 amino acids. Germline lookup yields CDR1 MDHEN and CDR2 SYDVKM. This clone occurred a few times. Generated by immunoSEQ multiplex PCR, the TCRdb table keeps only in-frame clones and is missing some. Among 300,000 or so clones listed, approximately 90% were seen once. J is TRBJ2-7 and V is TRBV28; 11 bases are shared with TRBD2. The source material was peripheral blood. This receptor was taken from a woman under 40 with COVID-19, enrolled during active disease. CDR3: CASTLSGRGSREQYF. The CDR3 DNA is TGTGCCAGCACCCTTAGCGGGAGGGGTTCTCGCGAGCAGTACTTC.